Below, 26 T cell receptor beta chains from the same sample are listed, as sequenced in a study of Ad26.COV2.S vaccination and SARS-CoV-2 variants. Treatment reported: roughly 19 received Ad26.COV2.S at low or high dose, single or two shots; roughly five received placebo; per-sample allocation not given. Sampling happened 63 days after the first vaccine or placebo injection. This table comes from immunoSEQ multiplex PCR, and its TCRdb copy is limited to in-frame clones, with some not included. The data contain around 350,000 clones, roughly 81% of them singletons. The specimen comprised peripheral blood, sampled in a trial of Ad26.COV2.S vaccine versus placebo. These receptors all come from a person between 18 and 60 years old who received the Ad26.COV2.S COVID-19 vaccine or a placebo.

The chain is built from TRBV9 and TRBJ2-7; 10 bases align to TRBD2. The trim removed 0 bases at V and 2 bases at J, leaving 8 bases unmatched. Germline lookup yields CDR1 SGDLS and CDR2 YYNGEE. The CDR3 is made up of 17 amino acids. CDR3 region: CASSVGSGRAEPYEQYF. CDR3 sequence (DNA): TGTGCCAGCAGCGTAGGAAGCGGGAGGGCTGAACCCTACGAGCAGTACTTC.

The chain has TRBV5-3 and TRBJ2-1, with TRBD2 as a possible D gene (6 bases). TRBV5-3 is identified as an open reading frame with a role that is uncertain. V lost 10 bases, J lost 4 bases, and 21 bases lay in between. The CDR3 is 15 amino acids. CDR3 coding DNA: TGTGCCCCCACGCCGCGGGGCCGGTGGTACAATGAGCAGTTCTTC. The encoded protein is CAPTPRGRWYNEQFF.

The V and J genes are TRBV6-4 and TRBJ2-3; D uncertain. CDR1 is MRHNA and CDR2 is SNTAGT in the germline V gene. The ends were cut back, 3 bases at V and 2 bases at J, with 9 bases in the middle. The CDR3 runs 14 residues. The CDR3 DNA reads TGTGCCAGCAGTGAAGGCAGAGACACAGATACGCAGTATTTT. Protein sequence: CASSEGRDTDTQYF.

J is TRBJ2-7 and V is TRBV7-2; perhaps TRBD1 as D (5 bases). Trimming stripped 5 bases from V and 2 bases from J, with 10 bases between. In germline, CDR1 is SGHTA, CDR2 FQGNSA. The CDR3 spans 13 residues. The CDR3 protein is CASSLQGPYEQYF. The CDR3 DNA reads TGTGCCAGCAGCCTCCAGGGCCCCTACGAGCAGTACTTC.

This clone was recorded only once. CDR3 region: CASSFSGPYEQYF. The CDR3 DNA reads as TGTGCCAGCAGTTTTTCGGGACCCTACGAGCAGTACTTC. The chain combines TRBV6-2 or TRBV6-3 with TRBJ2-7, with D tentatively TRBD1 or TRBD2 (5 bases each). The V gene lost 4 bases and the J gene lost 2 bases, with 9 bases spanning the gap. In germline, CDR1 is MNHEY, CDR2 SVGEGT. The CDR3 runs 13 residues.

This clone appeared a single time. This rearrangement joins TRBV12-5 to TRBJ2-1; 8 bases map to TRBD2. V dropped 5 bases and J dropped 7; count of bases not matched to a gene: 19. CDR1 and CDR2 (germline): LGHNT, FRNRAP. CDR3 length: 18 amino acids. CDR3 in amino acids: CASGPRGGRGGLRNEQFF. CDR3 bases: TGTGCTAGTGGTCCCCGCGGGGGACGGGGGGGCCTTAGGAATGAGCAGTTCTTC.

CDR3 DNA sequence: TGTGCCAGCAGCTGGAACGGGGGCACAGATACGCAGTATTTT. Protein sequence: CASSWNGGTDTQYF. This rearrangement joins TRBV7-2 to TRBJ2-3, with a possible D match to TRBD2 (5 bases). The V gene lost 4 bases and the J gene lost 1 base, with 9 bases spanning the gap. Germline lookup yields CDR1 SGHTA and CDR2 FQGNSA. There are 14 residues in the CDR3. The complete variable domain, with remaining parts taken from reference TRBV7-2 and TRBJ2-3, reads GAGVSQSPSNKVTEKGKDVELRCDPISGHTALYWYRQSLGQGLEFLIYFQGNSAPDKSGLPSDRFSAERTGGSVSTLTIQRTQQEDSAVYLCASSWNGGTDTQYFGPGTRLTVL.

The V gene is TRBV19, the J gene TRBJ1-1, with D perhaps TRBD1 (6 bases). Germline lookup yields CDR1 LNHDA and CDR2 SQIVND (reference sequence). The CDR3 is 13 amino acids. The V end lost 5 bases, the J end lost 5 bases, and 12 bases lay between the germline ends. The CDR3 loop is CASSSDRWTEAFF. CDR3 nucleotide sequence: TGTGCCAGTAGTTCGGACAGATGGACTGAAGCTTTCTTT.

This clone appeared a single time. The chain uses TRBV7-8 and TRBJ1-6, with TRBD1 as a possible D gene (5 bases). Germline assignment: CDR1 SGHVS and CDR2 FQNEAQ. The V and J ends lost 1 base and 6 bases respectively, with 10 bases between them. The CDR3 sequence is 15 residues long. The CDR3 DNA reads as TGTGCCAGCAGCTTAGTTCGGGACGGTAATTCACCCCTCCACTTT. Translation gives CASSLVRDGNSPLHF.

The chain carries TRBV2 and TRBJ2-7; D call uncertain. Trimming cost V 6 bases and J 3 bases, with 9 bases left between them. This CDR3 spans 12 amino acids. Per the germline V gene, CDR1 is SNHLY and CDR2 is FYNNEI. CDR3 protein: CASSHDGYEQYF. DNA for the CDR3: TGTGCCAGCAGCCACGACGGCTACGAGCAGTACTTC. Based on the CDR3 plus reference TRBV2 and TRBJ2-7, the full variable domain is EPEVTQTPSHQVTQMGQEVILRCVPISNHLYFYWYRQILGQKVEFLVSFYNNEISEKSEIFDDQFSVERPDGSNFTLKIRSTKLEDSAMYFCASSHDGYEQYFGPGTRLTVT.

The V gene is TRBV11-3, the J gene TRBJ2-2; D is ambiguous. The CDR3 is made up of 11 amino acids. CDR1 is SGHNT, CDR2 YENEEA, per germline. V lost 6 bases and J lost 4, with 3 bases in between. The CDR3 nucleotides are TGTGCCAGCAGGGGCACCGGGGAGCTGTTTTTT. This codes for CASRGTGELFF.

The J gene is TRBJ2-7, the V gene TRBV2; D remains ambiguous. This CDR3 is built from 14 residues. Per the germline V gene, CDR1 is SNHLY and CDR2 is FYNNEI. Deletions cut 0 bases from V and 2 bases from J, with 8 bases between. This CDR3 is CASSEAALAYEQYF. CDR3 sequence (DNA): TGTGCCAGCAGTGAAGCGGCCCTAGCCTACGAGCAGTACTTC.

V and J are TRBV30 and TRBJ2-3; 10 bases fit TRBD2. CDR3 size: 20 residues. J lost 1 base, V lost 4 bases, and 20 bases had no gene match. Per germline, CDR1 GTSNPN and CDR2 SVGIG (reference sequence). The CDR3 region has the DNA TGTGCCTGGAAGAGATCCGCTCTAGCGGGGGTGGAAAGGGGCACAGATACGCAGTATTTT. Translation gives CAWKRSALAGVERGTDTQYF.

V usage is TRBV5-1 and J usage is TRBJ2-7; 12 positions agree with TRBD1. Looked up from germline, CDR1 is SGHRS and CDR2 is YFSETQ. The V segment lost 4 bases and the J segment 4 bases; nucleotides outside the gene matches: 6. CDR3 length equals 15 residues. The CDR3 loop is CASSSRGQGAYEQYF. The CDR3 nucleotides are TGCGCCAGCAGCAGCAGGGGACAGGGGGCGTACGAGCAGTACTTC.

The chain recombines TRBV7-2 with TRBJ2-7; D unclear. This CDR3 has 14 amino acids. V dropped 1 base and J dropped 0 bases, with 7 bases sitting between them. CDR1 and CDR2 from the germline V gene are SGHTA and FQGNSA. The CDR3 loop is CASSLDGISYEQYF. The CDR3 nucleotides read TGTGCCAGCAGCTTAGATGGAATCTCCTACGAGCAGTACTTC.

The rearrangement joins TRBV7-2 to TRBJ2-3; no clear D gene. The CDR3 loop spans 13 amino acids. CDR1 and CDR2 (germline): SGHTA, FQGNSA. V was clipped by 4 bases and J by 3 bases, with 8 bases between them. The CDR3 is CASSSRLTDTQYF. As DNA, the CDR3 is TGTGCCAGCAGCTCCCGCCTTACAGATACGCAGTATTTT.

The J gene is TRBJ1-1, the V gene TRBV9; D gene ambiguous. Trimming took 1 base from V and 1 from J, leaving 17 bases between them. This CDR3 comprises 17 residues. Per the germline V gene, CDR1 is SGDLS and CDR2 is YYNGEE. The CDR3 bases are TGTGCCAGCAGCGTAACCCAAGGTGGAGTCAAGAACACTGAAGCTTTCTTT. Its protein is CASSVTQGGVKNTEAFF.

The V gene is TRBV6-2 or TRBV6-3, the J gene TRBJ2-3, with D uncertain. The germline V and J ends were trimmed by 4 bases and 4 bases, with 18 bases remaining between them. CDR1 is MNHEY, CDR2 SVGEGT, per germline. The CDR3 loop spans 16 amino acids. The CDR3 spells CASSSYGAPDPDTQYF. In nucleotides, the CDR3 is TGTGCCAGCAGTTCCTACGGAGCCCCGGATCCAGATACGCAGTATTTT.

The sample holds one count of this clone. The rearrangement links TRBV30 to TRBJ2-7, with 10 positions matching TRBD1. Germline V gene lookup returns CDR1 GTSNPN and CDR2 SVGIG (reference sequence). Trimming removed 4 bases from V and 6 bases from J; junction bases left unmatched: 3. The CDR3 contains 12 residues. The CDR3 is CAWNDRGLEQYF. The CDR3 DNA reads as TGTGCCTGGAACGACAGGGGGCTCGAGCAGTACTTC.

A single count supports this clone. The rearrangement links TRBV25-1 to TRBJ1-5, with D possibly matching TRBD1 (6 bases). There are 13 residues in the CDR3. The V end was cut by 5 bases, the J end by 7 bases, with 12 bases between. CDR1 is MGHDK, CDR2 SYGVNS, per germline. This CDR3 reads CASSQGQFQPQHF. The CDR3 nucleotides are TGTGCCAGCAGTCAAGGACAGTTCCAGCCCCAGCATTTT.

This sequence joins TRBV28 and TRBJ2-3; the match to TRBD2 covers 9 bases. The V gene end was trimmed by 3 bases and the J gene end by 2 bases; junction bases not matched to a gene: 3. In germline, CDR1 is MDHEN, CDR2 SYDVKM. This CDR3 is 15 amino acids long. The CDR3 sequence: CASSFGGRDTDTQYF. The CDR3 nucleotides read TGTGCCAGCAGTTTTGGCGGGAGGGACACAGATACGCAGTATTTT.

The gene calls are TRBV10-1 and TRBJ2-3, with 7 bases that match TRBD1. Germline values: CDR1 WNHNN, CDR2 SYGVQD (reference sequence). The CDR3 spans 13 residues. The junction had 6 bases not matched to a gene; V was cut back by 7 bases and J by 5 bases. The CDR3 DNA reads TGCGCCAGCACCGGACAGGTAGGAGATACGCAGTATTTT. Its translation is CASTGQVGDTQYF.

This clone showed up just a few times. The genes are TRBV28 and TRBJ1-5, with no clear D. The CDR3 is made up of 15 amino acids. Trimming pared 7 bases from V and 7 bases from J, leaving 20 bases between. Per germline, CDR1 MDHEN and CDR2 SYDVKM. For the CDR3, the DNA is TGTGCCAGCACCAAAGGGTGGGGAGCGACACAGCCCCAGCATTTT. The encoded protein is CASTKGWGATQPQHF.

This clone has only one observation. The V call is TRBV7-6, the J call TRBJ2-1, with D possibly matching TRBD2 (5 bases). There are 12 residues in the CDR3. The germline V and J ends were trimmed by 8 bases and 8 bases, with 13 bases remaining between them. The germline V gene has CDR1 SGHVS and CDR2 FNYEAQ. CDR3 loop: CASQREGDEQFF. Here the CDR3 DNA reads TGTGCCAGCCAGCGTGAGGGCGATGAGCAGTTCTTC.

V gene TRBV11-2 combines with J gene TRBJ2-7; TRBD1 aligns across 10 bases. The junction had 11 bases not matched to a gene; V was cut back by 4 bases and J by 5 bases. CDR1 and CDR2 from the germline V gene are SGHAT and FQNNGV. This CDR3 has 16 residues. The CDR3 protein is CASSSYPGQGGDEQYF. In DNA form, the CDR3 reads TGTGCCAGCAGCTCTTACCCTGGACAGGGGGGGGACGAGCAGTACTTC.

This clone has at least ten counts. The chain links TRBV10-3 to TRBJ2-2; TRBD1 might be the D (6 bases). From germline, CDR1 is ENHRY and CDR2 SYGVKD. The CDR3 runs to 15 residues. Trimming removed 2 bases from V and 3 bases from J, with 10 bases in between. As DNA, the CDR3 is TGTGCCATCAGTGAGACAGGGTCCGACACCGGGGAGCTGTTTTTT. It encodes CAISETGSDTGELFF.